This T cell receptor (beta chain) was sequenced in a study of Ad26.COV2.S vaccination and SARS-CoV-2 variants. Turning to the study itself: The authors gave Ad26.COV2.S intramuscularly, either once or twice 56 days apart.

Study-level findings and limits: Compared with placebo recipients, vaccine recipients had higher spike-specific TCR breadth. Similar non-spike TCR breadth was observed in recipients of vaccine and of placebo.

The table came from immunoSEQ multiplex PCR; TCRdb's copy has only in-frame clones and leaves some out. Among about 350,000 clones listed, roughly 91% were seen once. The treatment: around 19 received Ad26.COV2.S at low or high dose, single or two shots; several received placebo; per-sample allocation not given. The samples date from day 63 after the first vaccine or placebo injection. An Ad26 vector carrying the Wuhan-strain SARS-CoV-2 spike served as the vaccine. The J segment lost 1 base and the V segment lost 6 bases, leaving 2 bases of the junction unmatched. The CDR3 is 14 amino acids. Germline values: CDR1 MNHEY, CDR2 SVGAGI. Of note for this clone: The target antigen is unknown.

V is TRBV6-5 and J is TRBJ2-2, with TRBD1 matching over 7 bases. The sequence derives from a person between 18 and 65 years old who received the Ad26.COV2.S COVID-19 vaccine or a placebo. The sequenced sample was peripheral blood, obtained in a trial of Ad26.COV2.S vaccine versus placebo. The CDR3 DNA is TGTGCCAGCAGGCGGACAGGGAACACCGGGGAGCTGTTTTTT. Amino acid sequence: CASRRTGNTGELFF.